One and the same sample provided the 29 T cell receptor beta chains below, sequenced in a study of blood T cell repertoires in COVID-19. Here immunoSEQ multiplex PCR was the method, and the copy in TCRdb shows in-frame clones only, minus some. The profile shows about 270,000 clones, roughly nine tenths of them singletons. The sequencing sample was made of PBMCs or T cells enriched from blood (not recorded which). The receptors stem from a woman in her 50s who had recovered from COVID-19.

DNA of the CDR3: TGCAGCGTTGTTTGGGCTAGCCAACATGGGACAGATACGCAGTATTTT. Translating it yields CSVVWASQHGTDTQYF. The chain recombines TRBV29-1 with TRBJ2-3; D may be TRBD2 (5 bases). The CDR3 is 16 residues long. Between the trimmed V and J ends, which lost 4 bases and 3 bases, there was a span of 20 bases. CDR1 is SQVTM, CDR2 ANQGSEA, per germline.

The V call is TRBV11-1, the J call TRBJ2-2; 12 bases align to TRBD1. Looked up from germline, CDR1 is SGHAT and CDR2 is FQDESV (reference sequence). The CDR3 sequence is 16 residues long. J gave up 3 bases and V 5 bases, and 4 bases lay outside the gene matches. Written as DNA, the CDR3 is TGTGCCAGCAGCCCGGGACAGGGGGCTTACACCGGGGAGCTGTTTTTT. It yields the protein CASSPGQGAYTGELFF.

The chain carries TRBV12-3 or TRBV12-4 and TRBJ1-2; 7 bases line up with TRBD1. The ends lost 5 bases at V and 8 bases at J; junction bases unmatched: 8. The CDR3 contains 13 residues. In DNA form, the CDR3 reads TGTGCCAGCAGTGAGGGGGCCTGGCAAGGCTACACCTTC. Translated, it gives CASSEGAWQGYTF.

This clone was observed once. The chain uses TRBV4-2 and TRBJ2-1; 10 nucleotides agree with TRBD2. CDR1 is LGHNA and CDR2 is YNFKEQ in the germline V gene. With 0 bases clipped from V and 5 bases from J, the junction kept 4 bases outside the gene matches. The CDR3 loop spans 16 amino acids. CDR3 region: CASSQDRLAGDNEQFF. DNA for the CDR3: TGTGCCAGCAGCCAAGATAGGCTAGCGGGAGACAATGAGCAGTTCTTC.

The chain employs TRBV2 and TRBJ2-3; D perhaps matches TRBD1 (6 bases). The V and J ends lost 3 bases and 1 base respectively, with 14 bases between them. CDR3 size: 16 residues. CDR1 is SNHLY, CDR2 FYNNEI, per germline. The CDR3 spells CASSDPATGGTDTQYF. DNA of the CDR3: TGTGCCAGCAGTGATCCCGCGACAGGAGGCACAGATACGCAGTATTTT. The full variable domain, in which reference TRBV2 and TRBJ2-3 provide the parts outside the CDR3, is EPEVTQTPSHQVTQMGQEVILRCVPISNHLYFYWYRQILGQKVEFLVSFYNNEISEKSEIFDDQFSVERPDGSNFTLKIRSTKLEDSAMYFCASSDPATGGTDTQYFGPGTRLTVL.

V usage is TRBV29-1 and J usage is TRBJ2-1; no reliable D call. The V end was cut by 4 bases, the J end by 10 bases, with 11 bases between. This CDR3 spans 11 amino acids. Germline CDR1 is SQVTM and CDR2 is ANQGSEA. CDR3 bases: TGCAGCGTTGGTCCCGCGTTGGAGCAGTTCTTC. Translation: CSVGPALEQFF.

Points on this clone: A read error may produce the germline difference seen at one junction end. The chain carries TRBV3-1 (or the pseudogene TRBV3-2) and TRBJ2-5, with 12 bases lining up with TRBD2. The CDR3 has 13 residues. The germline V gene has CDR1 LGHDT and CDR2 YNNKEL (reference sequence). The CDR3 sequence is CASSRLAGGPLDF. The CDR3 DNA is TGTGCCAGCAGCCGGCTAGCGGGAGGGCCCCTGGACTTC.

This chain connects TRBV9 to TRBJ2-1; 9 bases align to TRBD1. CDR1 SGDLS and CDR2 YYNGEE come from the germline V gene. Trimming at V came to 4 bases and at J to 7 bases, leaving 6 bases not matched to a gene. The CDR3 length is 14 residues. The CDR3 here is CASSSRTGVNEQFF. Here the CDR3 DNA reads TGTGCCAGCAGCTCTCGGACAGGGGTGAATGAGCAGTTCTTC.

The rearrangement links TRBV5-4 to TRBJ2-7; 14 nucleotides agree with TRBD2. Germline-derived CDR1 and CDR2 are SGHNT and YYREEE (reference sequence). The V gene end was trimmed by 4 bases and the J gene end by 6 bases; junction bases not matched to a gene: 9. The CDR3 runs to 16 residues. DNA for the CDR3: TGTGCCAGCAGCCCCGGACTAGCGGGAGGAAACGGCGAGCAGTACTTC. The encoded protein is CASSPGLAGGNGEQYF.

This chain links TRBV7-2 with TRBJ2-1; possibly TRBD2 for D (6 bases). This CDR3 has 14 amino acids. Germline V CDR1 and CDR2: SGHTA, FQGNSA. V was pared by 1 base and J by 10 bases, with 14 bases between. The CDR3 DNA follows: TGTGCCAGCAGCTTAGATTTCGGGCTAGCGGAGCAGTTCTTC. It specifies CASSLDFGLAEQFF. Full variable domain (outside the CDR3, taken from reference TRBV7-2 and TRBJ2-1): GAGVSQSPSNKVTEKGKDVELRCDPISGHTALYWYRQSLGQGLEFLIYFQGNSAPDKSGLPSDRFSAERTGGSVSTLTIQRTQQEDSAVYLCASSLDFGLAEQFFGPGTRLTVL.

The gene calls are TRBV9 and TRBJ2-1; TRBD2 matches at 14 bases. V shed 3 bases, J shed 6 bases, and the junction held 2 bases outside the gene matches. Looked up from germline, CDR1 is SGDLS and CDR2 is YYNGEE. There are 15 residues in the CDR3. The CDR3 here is CASSAGLAGVNEQFF. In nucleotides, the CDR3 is TGTGCCAGCAGCGCGGGACTAGCGGGGGTCAATGAGCAGTTCTTC.

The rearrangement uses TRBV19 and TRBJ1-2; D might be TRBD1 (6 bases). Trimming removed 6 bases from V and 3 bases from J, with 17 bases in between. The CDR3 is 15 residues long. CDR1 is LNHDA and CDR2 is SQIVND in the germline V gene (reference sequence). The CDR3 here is CASSLRGVGYYGYTF. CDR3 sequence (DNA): TGTGCCAGTAGCCTCAGGGGAGTTGGATACTATGGCTACACCTTC.

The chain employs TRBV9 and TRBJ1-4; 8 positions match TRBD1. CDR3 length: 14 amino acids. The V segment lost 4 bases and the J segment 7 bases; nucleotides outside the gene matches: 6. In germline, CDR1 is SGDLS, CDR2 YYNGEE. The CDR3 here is CASSRPGQVEKLFF. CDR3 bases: TGTGCCAGCAGCCGCCCGGGACAGGTTGAAAAACTGTTTTTT.

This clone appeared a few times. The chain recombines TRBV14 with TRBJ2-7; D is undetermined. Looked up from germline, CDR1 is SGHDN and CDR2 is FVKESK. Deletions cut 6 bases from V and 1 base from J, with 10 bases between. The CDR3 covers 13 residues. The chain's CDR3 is CASSPSRSYEQYF. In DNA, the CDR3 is TGTGCCAGCAGTCCCTCCCGGTCCTACGAGCAGTACTTC. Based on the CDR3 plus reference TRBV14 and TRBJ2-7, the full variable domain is EAGVTQFPSHSVIEKGQTVTLRCDPISGHDNLYWYRRVMGKEIKFLLHFVKESKQDESGMPNNRFLAERTGGTYSTLKVQPAELEDSGVYFCASSPSRSYEQYFGPGTRLTVT.

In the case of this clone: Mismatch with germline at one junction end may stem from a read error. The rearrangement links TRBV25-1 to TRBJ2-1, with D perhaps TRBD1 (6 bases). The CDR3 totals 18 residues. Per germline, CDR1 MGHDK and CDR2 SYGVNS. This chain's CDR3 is CASSGRTARDGYIDEQFF. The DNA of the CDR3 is TGCGCCAGCAGTGGGCGGACAGCAAGGGATGGGTATATAGATGAGCAGTTCTTC.

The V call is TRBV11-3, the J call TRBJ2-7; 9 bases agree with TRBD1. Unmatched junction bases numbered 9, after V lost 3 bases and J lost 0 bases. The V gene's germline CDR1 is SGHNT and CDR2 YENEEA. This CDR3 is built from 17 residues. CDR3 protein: CASSLGTGTGTSYEQYF. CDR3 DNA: TGTGCCAGCAGCTTGGGGACCGGGACAGGGACCTCCTACGAGCAGTACTTC.

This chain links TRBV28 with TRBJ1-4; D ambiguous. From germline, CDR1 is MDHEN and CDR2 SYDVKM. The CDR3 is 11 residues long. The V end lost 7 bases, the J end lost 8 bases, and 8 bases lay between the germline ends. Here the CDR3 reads CASTLGEKLFF. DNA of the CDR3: TGTGCCAGCACTCTAGGAGAAAAACTGTTTTTT.

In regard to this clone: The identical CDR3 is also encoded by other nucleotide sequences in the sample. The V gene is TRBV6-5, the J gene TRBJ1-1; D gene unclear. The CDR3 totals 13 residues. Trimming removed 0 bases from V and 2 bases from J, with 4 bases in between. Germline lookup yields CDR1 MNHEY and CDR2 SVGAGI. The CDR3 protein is CASSYSKNTEAFF. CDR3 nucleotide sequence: TGTGCCAGCAGTTACTCCAAAAACACTGAAGCTTTCTTT.

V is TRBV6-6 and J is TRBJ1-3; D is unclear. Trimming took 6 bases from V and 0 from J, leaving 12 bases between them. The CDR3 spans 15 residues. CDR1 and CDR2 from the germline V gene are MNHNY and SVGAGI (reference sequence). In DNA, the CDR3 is TGTGCCAGCAGCAGGCCCGAGAGCTCTGGAAACACCATATATTTT. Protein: CASSRPESSGNTIYF.

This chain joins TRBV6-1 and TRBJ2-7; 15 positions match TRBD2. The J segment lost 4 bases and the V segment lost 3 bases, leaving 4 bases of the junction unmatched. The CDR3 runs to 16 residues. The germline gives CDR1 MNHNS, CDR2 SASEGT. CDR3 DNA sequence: TGTGCCAGCAGTGATCGCGGACTAGCGGGAGGGTACGAGCAGTACTTC. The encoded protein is CASSDRGLAGGYEQYF.

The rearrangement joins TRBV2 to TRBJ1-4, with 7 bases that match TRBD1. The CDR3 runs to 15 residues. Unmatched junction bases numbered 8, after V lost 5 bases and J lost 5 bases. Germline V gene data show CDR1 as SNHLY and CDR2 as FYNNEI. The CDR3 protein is CASSTRQGSNEKLFF. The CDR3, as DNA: TGTGCCAGCAGTACCCGACAGGGATCGAATGAAAAACTGTTTTTT. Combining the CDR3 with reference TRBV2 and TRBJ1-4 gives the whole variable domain EPEVTQTPSHQVTQMGQEVILRCVPISNHLYFYWYRQILGQKVEFLVSFYNNEISEKSEIFDDQFSVERPDGSNFTLKIRSTKLEDSAMYFCASSTRQGSNEKLFFGSGTQLSVL.

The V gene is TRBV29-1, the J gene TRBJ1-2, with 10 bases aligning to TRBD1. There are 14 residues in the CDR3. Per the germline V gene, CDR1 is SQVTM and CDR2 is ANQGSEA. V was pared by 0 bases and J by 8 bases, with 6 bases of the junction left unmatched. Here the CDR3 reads CSVEEWGQGIGYTF. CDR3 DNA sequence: TGCAGCGTTGAAGAATGGGGACAGGGGATCGGCTACACCTTC.

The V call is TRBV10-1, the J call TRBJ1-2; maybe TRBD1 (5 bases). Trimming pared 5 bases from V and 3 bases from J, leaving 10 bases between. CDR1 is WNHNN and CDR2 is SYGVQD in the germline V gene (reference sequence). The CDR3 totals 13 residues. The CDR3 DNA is TGCGCCAGCAGTTATACGGGGGACTATGGCTACACCTTC. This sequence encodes CASSYTGDYGYTF.

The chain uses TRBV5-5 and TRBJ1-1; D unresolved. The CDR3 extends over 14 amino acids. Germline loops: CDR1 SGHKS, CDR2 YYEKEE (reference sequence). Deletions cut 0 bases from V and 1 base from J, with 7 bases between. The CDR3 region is CASSLVAENTEAFF. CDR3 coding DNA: TGTGCCAGCAGCTTGGTGGCAGAGAACACTGAAGCTTTCTTT.

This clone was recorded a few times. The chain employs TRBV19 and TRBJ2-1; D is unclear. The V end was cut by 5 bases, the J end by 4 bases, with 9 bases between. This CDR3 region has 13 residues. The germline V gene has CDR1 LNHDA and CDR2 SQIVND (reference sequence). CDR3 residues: CASSPLLYNEQFF. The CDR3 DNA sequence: TGTGCCAGTAGTCCCCTGTTATACAATGAGCAGTTCTTC.

DNA for the CDR3: TGTGCCATCCGGGACAGGACCGAGACCCAGTACTTC. Protein: CAIRDRTETQYF. The rearrangement links TRBV10-3 to TRBJ2-5; 8 positions agree with TRBD1. Per germline, CDR1 ENHRY and CDR2 SYGVKD. The V segment lost 8 bases and the J segment 5 bases; nucleotides outside the gene matches: 4. The CDR3 has 12 residues.

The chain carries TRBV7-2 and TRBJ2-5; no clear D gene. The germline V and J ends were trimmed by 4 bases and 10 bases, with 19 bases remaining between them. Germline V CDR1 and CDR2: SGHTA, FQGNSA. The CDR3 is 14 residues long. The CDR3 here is CASSSQIVLADQYF. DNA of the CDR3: TGTGCCAGCAGCTCCCAAATCGTTTTAGCAGACCAGTACTTC.

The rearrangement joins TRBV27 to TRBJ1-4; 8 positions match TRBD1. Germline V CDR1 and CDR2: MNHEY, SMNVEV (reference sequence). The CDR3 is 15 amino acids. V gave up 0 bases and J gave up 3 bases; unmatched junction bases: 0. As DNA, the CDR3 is TGTGCCAGCAGTTTATCGACAGGGGCTAATGAAAAACTGTTTTTT. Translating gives CASSLSTGANEKLFF.

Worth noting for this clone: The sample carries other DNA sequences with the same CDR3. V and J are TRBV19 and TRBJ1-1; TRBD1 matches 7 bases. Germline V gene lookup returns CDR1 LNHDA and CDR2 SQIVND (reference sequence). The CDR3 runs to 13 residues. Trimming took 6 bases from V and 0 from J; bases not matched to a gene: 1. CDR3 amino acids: CASRGQLNTEAFF. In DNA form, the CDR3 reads TGTGCCAGTAGGGGACAGTTGAACACTGAAGCTTTCTTT.